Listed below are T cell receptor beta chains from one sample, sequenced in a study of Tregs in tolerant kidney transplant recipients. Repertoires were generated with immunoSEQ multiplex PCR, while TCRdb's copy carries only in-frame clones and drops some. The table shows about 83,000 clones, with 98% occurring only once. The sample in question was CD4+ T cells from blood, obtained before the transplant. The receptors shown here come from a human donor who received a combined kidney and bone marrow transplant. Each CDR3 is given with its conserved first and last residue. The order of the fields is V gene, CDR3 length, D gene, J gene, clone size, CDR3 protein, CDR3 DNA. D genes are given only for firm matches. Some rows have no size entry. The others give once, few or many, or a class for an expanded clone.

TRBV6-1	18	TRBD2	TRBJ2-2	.	CASSARLSGRINTGELFF	TGTGCCAGCAGTGCCCGCCTAAGCGGGAGGATTAACACCGGGGAGCTGTTTTTT
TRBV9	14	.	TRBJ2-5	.	CASSVLEAQETQYF	TGTGCCAGCAGCGTCCTAGAGGCACAAGAGACCCAGTACTTC
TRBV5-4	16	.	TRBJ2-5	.	CASSLGRAGLQETQYF	TGTGCCAGCAGCTTGGGTCGAGCGGGCCTTCAAGAGACCCAGTACTTC
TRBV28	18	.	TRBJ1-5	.	CASRGDMGSLPSNQPQHF	TGTGCCAGCAGGGGGGACATGGGCAGCCTACCCTCCAATCAGCCCCAGCATTTT
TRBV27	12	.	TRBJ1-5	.	CASSSLNQPQHF	TGTGCCAGCAGTTCCCTCAATCAGCCCCAGCATTTT
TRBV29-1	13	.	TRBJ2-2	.	CSVLESPGGELFF	TGCAGCGTCCTGGAGAGTCCAGGGGGGGAGCTGTTTTTT
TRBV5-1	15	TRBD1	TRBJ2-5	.	CASSRETGGRETQYF	TGCGCCAGCAGCCGGGAGACAGGGGGACGGGAGACCCAGTACTTC
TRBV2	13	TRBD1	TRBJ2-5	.	CASKGGLEETQYF	TGTGCCAGCAAAGGGGGCCTCGAAGAGACCCAGTACTTC
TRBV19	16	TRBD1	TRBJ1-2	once	CASSIFSTGGVKGYTF	TGTGCCAGTAGTATCTTTTCCACAGGGGGCGTAAAAGGCTACACCTTC
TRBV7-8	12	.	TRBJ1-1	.	CASSFTGTEAFF	TGTGCCAGCAGCTTTACAGGGACTGAAGCTTTCTTT
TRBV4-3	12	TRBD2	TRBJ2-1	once	CASSQDAGVPFF	TGCGCCAGCAGCCAAGATGCGGGAGTACCGTTCTTC
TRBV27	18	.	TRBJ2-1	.	CASSSLHRVLTFGNEQFF	TGTGCCAGCAGTTCCCTCCACAGGGTCTTAACATTTGGAAATGAGCAGTTCTTC
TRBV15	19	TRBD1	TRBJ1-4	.	CATSGMPGQGIGSNEKLFF	TGTGCCACCAGCGGAATGCCGGGACAGGGGATTGGATCTAATGAAAAACTGTTTTTT
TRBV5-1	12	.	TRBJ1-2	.	CASTGTNYGYTF	TGCGCCAGCACGGGAACGAACTATGGCTACACCTTC
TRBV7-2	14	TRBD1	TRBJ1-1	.	CASSLDRGRSEAFF	TGTGCCAGCAGCTTAGACAGGGGCAGGTCTGAAGCTTTCTTT
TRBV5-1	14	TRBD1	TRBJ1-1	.	CASSLDNRGTEAFF	TGCGCCAGCAGCTTGGACAACAGGGGAACTGAAGCTTTCTTT
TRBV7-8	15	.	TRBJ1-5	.	CASSLVPRDNQPQHF	TGTGCCAGCAGCTTAGTTCCCAGGGACAATCAGCCCCAGCATTTT
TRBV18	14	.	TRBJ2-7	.	CASSLAARSYEQYF	TGTGCCAGCTCTCTTGCCGCCCGGTCCTACGAGCAGTACTTC
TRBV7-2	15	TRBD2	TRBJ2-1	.	CASSSSGRARGEQFF	TGTGCCAGCAGCTCTAGCGGGAGGGCCCGGGGTGAGCAGTTCTTC
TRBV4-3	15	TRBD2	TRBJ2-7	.	CASSHLAGEGYEQYF	TGCGCCAGCAGCCATTTAGCGGGAGAGGGCTACGAGCAGTACTTC
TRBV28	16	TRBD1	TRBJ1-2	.	CASSPIGTGGNYGYTF	TGTGCCAGCAGTCCGATAGGGACAGGGGGCAATTATGGCTACACCTTC
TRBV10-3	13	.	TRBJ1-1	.	CAISESIPGEAFF	TGTGCCATCAGTGAGTCGATCCCAGGAGAAGCTTTCTTT
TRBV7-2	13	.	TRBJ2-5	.	CASSPSRGETQYF	TGTGCCAGCAGCCCTAGTCGGGGAGAGACCCAGTACTTC
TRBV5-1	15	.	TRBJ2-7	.	CASSLAGQGSSEQYF	TGCGCCAGCAGCTTGGCCGGTCAGGGCAGCTCCGAGCAGTACTTC
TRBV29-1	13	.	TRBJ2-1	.	CSVPKLAYNEQFF	TGCAGCGTCCCGAAGCTAGCCTACAATGAGCAGTTCTTC
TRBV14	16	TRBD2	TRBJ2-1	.	CASSPRAGGPENEQFF	TGTGCCAGCAGCCCCAGGGCGGGAGGGCCGGAAAATGAGCAGTTCTTC
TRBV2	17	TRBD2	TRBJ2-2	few	CASSEPRGREGLGELFF	TGTGCCAGCAGTGAACCCCGGGGGCGGGAGGGCCTCGGGGAGCTGTTTTTT
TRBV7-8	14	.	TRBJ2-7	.	CASSLDGGYYEQYF	TGTGCCAGCAGCTTAGATGGCGGATACTACGAGCAGTACTTC
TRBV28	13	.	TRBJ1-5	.	CASSFRGAQPQHF	TGTGCCAGCAGTTTTCGCGGTGCCCAGCCCCAGCATTTT
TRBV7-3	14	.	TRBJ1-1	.	CASSLSGGGTEAFF	TGTGCCAGCAGCCTCTCCGGGGGGGGAACTGAAGCTTTCTTT
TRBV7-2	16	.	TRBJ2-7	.	CASSRLAGTTTYEQYF	TGTGCCAGCAGTCGACTAGCCGGGACAACTACCTACGAGCAGTACTTC
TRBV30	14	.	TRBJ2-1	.	CAWTGRASYNEQFF	TGTGCCTGGACGGGCAGGGCGTCCTACAATGAGCAGTTCTTC
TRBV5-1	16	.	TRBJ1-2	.	CASSLPGREVTGGYTF	TGCGCCAGCAGCTTGCCCGGCCGTGAGGTCACTGGTGGCTACACCTTC
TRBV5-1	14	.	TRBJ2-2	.	CASSLLTDYGELFF	TGCGCCAGCAGCTTACTGACTGATTACGGGGAGCTGTTTTTT
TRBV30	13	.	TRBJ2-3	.	CAWSQGTTDTQYF	TGTGCCTGGAGCCAGGGGACCACAGATACGCAGTATTTT
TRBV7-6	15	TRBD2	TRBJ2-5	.	CASSPIGGGGETQYF	TGTGCCAGCAGCCCCATCGGCGGGGGGGGAGAGACCCAGTACTTC